This T cell receptor beta chain was identified during a study of blood T cells in healthy people across ages. The CDR3 consists of 16 residues. Germline V gene lookup returns CDR1 SEHNR and CDR2 FQNEAQ (reference sequence). The authors ran a second PCR of 7 to 11 cycles using a sample-barcoded 5' primer and a J-beta primer mix. Each CDR3 protein is one row after TCRdb ran MiXCR on the 5' RACE reads. The sample shows over 700,000 distinct CDR3 sequences, less than 70% of them seen only once. The sample consisted of blood. The sequence was collected from an older man in good health. The V gene is TRBV7-9, the J gene TRBJ2-4; TRBD1 matches 9 bases. The DNA end lines up better with TRBJ2-7; the J call may be wrong. This chain's CDR3 is CASSLAGGQGSYEQYF. The CDR3 DNA follows: TGTGCCAGCAGCTTAGCGGGGGGACAGGGATCCTACGAGCAGTACTTC.